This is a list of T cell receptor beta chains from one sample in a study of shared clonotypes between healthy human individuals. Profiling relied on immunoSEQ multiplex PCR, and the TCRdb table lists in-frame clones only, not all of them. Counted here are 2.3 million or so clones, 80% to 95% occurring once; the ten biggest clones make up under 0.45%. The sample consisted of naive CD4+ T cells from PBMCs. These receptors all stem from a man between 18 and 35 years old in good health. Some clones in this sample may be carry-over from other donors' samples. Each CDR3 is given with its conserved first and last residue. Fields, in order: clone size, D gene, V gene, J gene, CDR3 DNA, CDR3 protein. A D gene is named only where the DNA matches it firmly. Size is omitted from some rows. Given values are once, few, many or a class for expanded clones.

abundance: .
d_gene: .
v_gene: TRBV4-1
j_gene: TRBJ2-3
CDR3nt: TGCGCCAGCAGCCAATGGGGCACAGATACGCAGTATTTT
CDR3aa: CASSQWGTDTQYF

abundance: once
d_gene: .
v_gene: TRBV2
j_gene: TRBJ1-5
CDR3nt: TGTGCCAGCAGTGAGGGGACATTGAGCAATCAGCCCCAGCATTTT
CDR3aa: CASSEGTLSNQPQHF

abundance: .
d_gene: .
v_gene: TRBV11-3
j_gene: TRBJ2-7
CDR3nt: TGTGCCAGCAGCTTAGGAAGAGTTTACGAGCAGTACTTT
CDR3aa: CASSLGRVYEQYF

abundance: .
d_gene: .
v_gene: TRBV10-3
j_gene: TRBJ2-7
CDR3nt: TGTGCCATCAGTGAGGGTCTAACTTACGAGCAGTACTTC
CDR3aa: CAISEGLTYEQYF

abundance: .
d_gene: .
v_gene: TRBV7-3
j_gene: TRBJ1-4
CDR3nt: TGTGCCAGCAGCCGCGGACAGCATGAAAAACTGTTTTTT
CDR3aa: CASSRGQHEKLFF

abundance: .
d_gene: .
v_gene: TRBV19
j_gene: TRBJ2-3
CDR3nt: TGTGCCAGTGCCCGCAGTTTGGGAGATACGCAGTATTTT
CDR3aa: CASARSLGDTQYF

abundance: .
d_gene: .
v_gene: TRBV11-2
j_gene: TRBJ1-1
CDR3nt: TGTGCCAGCTCAGGGATCATGAACACTGAAGCTTTCTTT
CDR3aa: CASSGIMNTEAFF

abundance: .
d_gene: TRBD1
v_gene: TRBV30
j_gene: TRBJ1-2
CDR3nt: TGCGCCTGGAGTGTAAGGGACAGCGGCGGCTACACCTTC
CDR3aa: CAWSVRDSGGYTF

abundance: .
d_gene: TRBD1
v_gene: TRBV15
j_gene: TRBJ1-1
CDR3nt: TGTGCCACCAGCAGAGATCCGGGACAGGCCGGGAACACTGAAGCTTTCTTT
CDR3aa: CATSRDPGQAGNTEAFF

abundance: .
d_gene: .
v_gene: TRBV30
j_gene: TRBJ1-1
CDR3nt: TGTGCCTGGAGTGTAAAGGATGGGAACACTGAAGCTTTCTTT
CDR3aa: CAWSVKDGNTEAFF

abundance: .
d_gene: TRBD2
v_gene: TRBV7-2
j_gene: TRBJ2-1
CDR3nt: TGTGCCAGCAGCTTAGTAGGCGGGGGTGATGAGCAGTTCTTC
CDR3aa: CASSLVGGGDEQFF

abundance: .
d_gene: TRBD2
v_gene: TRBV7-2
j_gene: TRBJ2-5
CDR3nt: TGTGCCAGCAGCTTAGTCGGGAGGGTAGAGACCCAGTACTTC
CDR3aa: CASSLVGRVETQYF

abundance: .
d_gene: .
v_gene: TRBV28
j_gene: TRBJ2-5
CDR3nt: TGTGCCAGCAGTTTGGCGACAGGAGAAGAGACCCAGTACTTC
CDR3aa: CASSLATGEETQYF

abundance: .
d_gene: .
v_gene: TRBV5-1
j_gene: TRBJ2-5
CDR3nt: TGCGCCAGCAGCTTGTTTCCTGATACGGAGACCCAGTACTTC
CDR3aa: CASSLFPDTETQYF

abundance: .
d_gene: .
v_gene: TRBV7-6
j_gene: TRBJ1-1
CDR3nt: TGTGCCAGCAGCTTAGCGGGTAGGGGGACTAACACTGAAGCTTTCTTT
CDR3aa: CASSLAGRGTNTEAFF

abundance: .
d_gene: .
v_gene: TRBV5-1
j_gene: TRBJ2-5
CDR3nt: TGCGCCAGCAGCGAGGGTCTCCAAGAGACCCAGTACTTC
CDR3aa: CASSEGLQETQYF

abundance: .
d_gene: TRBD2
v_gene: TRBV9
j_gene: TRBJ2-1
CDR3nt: TGTGCCAGCAACCTAGCGGGTATCTACAATGAGCAGTTCTTC
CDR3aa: CASNLAGIYNEQFF

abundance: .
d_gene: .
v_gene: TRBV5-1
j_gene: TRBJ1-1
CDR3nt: TGCGCCAGCAGAGAGAGTAACACTGAAGCTTTCTTT
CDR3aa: CASRESNTEAFF

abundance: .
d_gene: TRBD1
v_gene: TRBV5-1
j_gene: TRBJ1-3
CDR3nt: TGCGCCAGCAGCGGCCGATCCGGACAGGACCTCTCTGGAAACACCATATATTTT
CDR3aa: CASSGRSGQDLSGNTIYF

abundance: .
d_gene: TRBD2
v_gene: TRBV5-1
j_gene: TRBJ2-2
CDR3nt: TGCGCCAGCAGCTTGACGGGTATGGCTAGCGGACCGGGGGAGCTGTTTTTT
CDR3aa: CASSLTGMASGPGELFF

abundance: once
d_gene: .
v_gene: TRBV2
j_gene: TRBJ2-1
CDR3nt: TGTGCCAGCAGTGGTGGGAGTACCTCCTACAATGAGCAGTTCTTC
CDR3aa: CASSGGSTSYNEQFF

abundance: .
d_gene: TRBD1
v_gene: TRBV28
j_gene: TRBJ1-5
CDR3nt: TGTGCCAGCAGTGTAGGGACAGGGGTTGGGCAGCCCCAGCATTTT
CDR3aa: CASSVGTGVGQPQHF

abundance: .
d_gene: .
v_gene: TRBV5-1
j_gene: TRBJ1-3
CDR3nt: TGCGCCAGCAGCTCGGGGACGGGCCCTGGAAACACCATATATTTT
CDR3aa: CASSSGTGPGNTIYF

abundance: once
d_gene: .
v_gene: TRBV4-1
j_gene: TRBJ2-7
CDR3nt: TGCGCCAGCAGCCAACCTACTCGGAGGCCCGACGAGCAGTACTTC
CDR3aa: CASSQPTRRPDEQYF

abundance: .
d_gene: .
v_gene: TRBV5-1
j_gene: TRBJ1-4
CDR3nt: TGCGCCAGCAGCTTGGCCCTGGACCAAAAACTGTTTTTT
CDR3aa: CASSLALDQKLFF

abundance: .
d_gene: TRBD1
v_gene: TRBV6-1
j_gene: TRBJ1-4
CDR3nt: TGTGCCACCGGTGACAGGGGGCGAGCAACTAATGAAAAACTGTTTTTT
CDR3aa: CATGDRGRATNEKLFF

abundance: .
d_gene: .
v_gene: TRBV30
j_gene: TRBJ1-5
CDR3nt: TGTGCCTGGAGTAAGGTATCGGGGGTCAATCAGCCCCAGCATTTT
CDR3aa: CAWSKVSGVNQPQHF

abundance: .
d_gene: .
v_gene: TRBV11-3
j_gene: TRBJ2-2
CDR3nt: TGTGCCAGCAGCTTAGTAGGGGGAAAGTACACCGGGGAGCTGTTTTTT
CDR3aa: CASSLVGGKYTGELFF

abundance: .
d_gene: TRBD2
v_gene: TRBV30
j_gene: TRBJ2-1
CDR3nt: TGTGCCTGGGGACTTCGGCGGGAGTCGTACAATGAGCAGTTCTTC
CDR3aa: CAWGLRRESYNEQFF

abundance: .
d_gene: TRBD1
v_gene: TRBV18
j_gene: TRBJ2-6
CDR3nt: TGTGCCAGCTCACCACTGACAGGGGGCGTAGGGGCCAACGTCCTGACTTTC
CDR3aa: CASSPLTGGVGANVLTF

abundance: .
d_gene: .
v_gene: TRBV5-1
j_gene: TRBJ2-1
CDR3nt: TGCGCCAGCAGCTTGGACCCCAAGATTAATGAGCAGTTCTTC
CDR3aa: CASSLDPKINEQFF

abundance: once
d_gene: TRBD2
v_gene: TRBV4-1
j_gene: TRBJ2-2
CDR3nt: TGCGCCAGCAGCCAAGGGGGACCCGTGGTAGCGGGAAACACCGGGGAGCTGTTTTTT
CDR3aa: CASSQGGPVVAGNTGELFF

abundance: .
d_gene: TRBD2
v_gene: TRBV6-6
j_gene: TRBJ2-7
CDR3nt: TGTGCCAGCAGCAGAGGACTAGCGGGAACCAACGAGCAGTACTTC
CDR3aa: CASSRGLAGTNEQYF

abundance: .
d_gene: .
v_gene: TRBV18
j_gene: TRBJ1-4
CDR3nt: TGTGCCAGCTCACCACCCGGGGGCAATGAAAAACTGTTTTTT
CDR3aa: CASSPPGGNEKLFF

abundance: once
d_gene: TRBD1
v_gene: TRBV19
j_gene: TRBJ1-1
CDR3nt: TGTGCCAGTAGTATGAGTCAGGGGGCGGCTGAAGCTTTCTTT
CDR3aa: CASSMSQGAAEAFF

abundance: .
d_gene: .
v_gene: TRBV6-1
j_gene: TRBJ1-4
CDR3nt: TGTGCCAGCAGTGCCCTATCGGGGGGTGAAAAACTGTTTTTT
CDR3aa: CASSALSGGEKLFF

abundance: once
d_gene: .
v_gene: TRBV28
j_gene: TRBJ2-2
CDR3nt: TGTGCCAGCAGTTTAAGGCCCGCCGGTGGGCTGTTTTTT
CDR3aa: CASSLRPAGGLFF

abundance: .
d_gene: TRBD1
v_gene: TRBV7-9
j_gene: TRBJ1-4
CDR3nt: TGTGCCAGCAGCGTTCCCTTCGCTAGACAGGGGATTGAAAAACTGTTTTTT
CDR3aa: CASSVPFARQGIEKLFF

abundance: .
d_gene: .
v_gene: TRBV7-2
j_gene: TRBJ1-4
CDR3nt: TGTGCCAGCAGCTTGGGTCGAAATACAATAGAGAATGAAAAACTGTTTTTT
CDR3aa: CASSLGRNTIENEKLFF

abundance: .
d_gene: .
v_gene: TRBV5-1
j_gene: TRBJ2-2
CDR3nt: TGCGCCAGCAGCTCCTCGAACACCGGGGAGCTGTTTTTT
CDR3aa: CASSSSNTGELFF

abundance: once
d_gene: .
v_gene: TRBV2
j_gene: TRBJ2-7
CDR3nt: TGTGCCAGCATCGATAGTCGAGTCAACCAGCAGTACTTC
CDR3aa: CASIDSRVNQQYF

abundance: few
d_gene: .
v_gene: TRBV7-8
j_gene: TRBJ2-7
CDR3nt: TGTGCCAGCAGCTTAGCCGGGTATCCCTACGAGCAGTACTTC
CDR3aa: CASSLAGYPYEQYF

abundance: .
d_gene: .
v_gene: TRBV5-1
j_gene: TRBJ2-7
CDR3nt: TGCGCCAGCAGCTTGGGACAGCGAACCTACGAGCAGTACTTC
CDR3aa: CASSLGQRTYEQYF

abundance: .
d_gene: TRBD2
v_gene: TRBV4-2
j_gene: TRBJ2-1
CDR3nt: TGTGCCAGCAGCCTCCTAGCGGGGAGCTCCTACAATGAGCAGTTCTTC
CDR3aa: CASSLLAGSSYNEQFF

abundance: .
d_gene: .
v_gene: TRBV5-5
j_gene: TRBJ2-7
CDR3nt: TGTGCCAGCACCGTGGAGGCAGGGGGGACCACCTACGAGCAGTACTTC
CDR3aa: CASTVEAGGTTYEQYF

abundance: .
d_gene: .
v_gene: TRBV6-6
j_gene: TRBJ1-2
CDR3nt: TGTGCCATCTTCTCACCCAGGGCATCTGGCTACACCTTC
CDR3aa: CAIFSPRASGYTF

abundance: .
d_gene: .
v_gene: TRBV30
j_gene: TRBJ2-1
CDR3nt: TGTGCCTGGAGCCTATCCCCTGGGGGCTCCTACAATGAGCAGTTCTTC
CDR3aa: CAWSLSPGGSYNEQFF

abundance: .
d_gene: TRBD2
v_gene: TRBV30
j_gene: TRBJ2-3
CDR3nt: TGTGCCTGGAGTCAGGGGCGGGAGGTAGATACGCAGTATTTT
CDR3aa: CAWSQGREVDTQYF

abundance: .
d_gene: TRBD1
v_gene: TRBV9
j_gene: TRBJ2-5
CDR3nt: TGTGCCAGCAGCGTATCCCCAGGGGGCAACCAAGAGACCCAGTACTTC
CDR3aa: CASSVSPGGNQETQYF

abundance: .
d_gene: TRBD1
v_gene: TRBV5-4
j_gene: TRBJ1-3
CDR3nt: TGTGCCAGCAGCCCGCAGGGGGCGCAAGGAAACACCATATATTTT
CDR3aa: CASSPQGAQGNTIYF

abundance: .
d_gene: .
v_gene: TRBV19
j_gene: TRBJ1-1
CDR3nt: TGTGCCAGTAGTGCGGCGAAGAACACTGAAGCTTTCTTT
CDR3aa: CASSAAKNTEAFF

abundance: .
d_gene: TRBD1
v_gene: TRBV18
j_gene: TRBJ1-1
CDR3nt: TGTGCCAGCTCACTCGGACAGGGGGTGACTGAAGCTTTCTTT
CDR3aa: CASSLGQGVTEAFF

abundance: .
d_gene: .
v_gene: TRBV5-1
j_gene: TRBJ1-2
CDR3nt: TGCGCCAGCAGCTTGCTCCCAGGGCCCCTAAGAATGAATGGCTACACCTTC
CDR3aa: CASSLLPGPLRMNGYTF

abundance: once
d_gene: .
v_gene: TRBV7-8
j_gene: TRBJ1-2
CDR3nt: TGTGCCAGCAGCTTAGTTCCGACAGCTAACTATGGCTACACCTTC
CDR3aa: CASSLVPTANYGYTF

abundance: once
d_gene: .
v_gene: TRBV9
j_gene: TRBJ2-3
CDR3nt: TGTGCCAGCGGTAGAGGGGGACTCCATAGCACAGATACGCAGTATTTT
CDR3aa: CASGRGGLHSTDTQYF

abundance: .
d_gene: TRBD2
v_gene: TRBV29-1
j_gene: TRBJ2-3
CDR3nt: TGCAGCGTTGAGATAGCGGGAGGGTTCGGAGATACGCAGTATTTT
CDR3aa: CSVEIAGGFGDTQYF

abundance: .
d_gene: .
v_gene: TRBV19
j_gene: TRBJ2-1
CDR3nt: TGTGCCAGTATAGACCCCCGATTGGGGTACAATGAGCAGTTCTTC
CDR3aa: CASIDPRLGYNEQFF

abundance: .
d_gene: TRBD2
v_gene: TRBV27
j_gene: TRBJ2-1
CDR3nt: TGTGCCAGCAGTTTCTCGACTAGCGTCGAGCAGTTCTTC
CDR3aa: CASSFSTSVEQFF